In its sample, the clone carrying this TCR beta chain was seen a few times. The target antigen is unknown. Trimming stripped 3 bases from V and 1 base from J, with 7 bases between. The CDR3 has 14 amino acids. CDR1 and CDR2 (germline): SEHNR, FQNEAQ (reference sequence). This sample was taken from a study of CD8 T cells in ankylosing spondylitis. General study points: A TCR beta motif of 8 or 9 highly homologous variants appeared characteristic of ankylosing spondylitis blood. Previously reported in reactive arthritis synovial fluid and blood were some of the motif variants.

Libraries for TCR beta were made by quantitative 5'-RACE with molecular barcodes. Via MiXCR, TCRdb re-called the 5' RACE reads, giving one row per CDR3 protein. The sample lists under 950,000 distinct CDR3 sequences, about 20% occurring once. The chain combines TRBV7-9 with TRBJ2-1; no clear D. The receptor comes from a male donor with ankylosing spondylitis. The material sequenced was blood, either unsorted or a sorted T cell fraction (not recorded which). CDR3 bases: TGTGCCAGCAGCTTGCAGGATTCCTACAATGAGCAGTTCTTC. Protein sequence: CASSLQDSYNEQFF.